One sample yielded the 26 T cell receptor beta chains listed below, sequenced in a study of CD8 T cells in ankylosing spondylitis. One entry per CDR3 protein, called by TCRdb with MiXCR from the 5' RACE reads. The sample includes roughly 130,000 distinct CDR3 sequences, more than 6.5% seen only once; the top ten take 9% to 15%. What was sequenced was blood, either unsorted or a sorted T cell fraction (not recorded which). Receptors were obtained from a male donor with ankylosing spondylitis or in good health (not recorded which).

Notes on this clonotype: A much larger clone is a single base away; this may be a read error. CDR3 nucleotide sequence: TGCAGTGCTGGGGCCGTGCTGGGCGTAGCTTTCTTT. Its protein product is CSAGAVLGVAFF. This chain connects TRBV20-1 to TRBJ1-1; D possibly corresponds to TRBD1 (5 bases). Trimming cost V 5 bases and J 10 bases, with 17 bases left between them. The CDR3 runs to 12 residues. Germline V CDR1 and CDR2: DFQATT, SNEGSKA (reference sequence).

The sample holds many counts of this clonotype. The genes are TRBV5-1 and TRBJ2-7; D ambiguous. Looked up from germline, CDR1 is SGHRS and CDR2 is YFSETQ. Trimming removed 4 bases at V and 3 bases at J, with 14 bases between. This CDR3 is built from 14 residues. The CDR3 DNA sequence: TGCGCCAGCAGCCCAATGAGACTCCACTACGAGCAGTACTTC. This encodes CASSPMRLHYEQYF.

This clonotype was recorded a few times. CDR3 in amino acids: CASTPGDLFTDTQYF. The CDR3 DNA is TGTGCCAGCACCCCAGGGGACCTTTTCACAGATACGCAGTATTTT. The chain is built from TRBV7-2 and TRBJ2-3; D may be TRBD1 (6 bases). Germline V gene sequence: CDR1 SGHTA, CDR2 FQGNSA. This CDR3 is 15 amino acids long. The V end was cut by 7 bases, the J end by 2 bases, with 16 bases between.

This clonotype has at least ten counts. The J gene is TRBJ2-1, the V gene TRBV24-1, with D possibly TRBD2 on 6 matching bases. Trimming removed 2 bases at V and 6 bases at J, with 22 bases between. The CDR3 has 18 amino acids. The germline V gene encodes CDR1 KGHDR and CDR2 SFDVKD. CDR3 loop: CATSDSGPLRDGPNEQFF. The CDR3 nucleotides read TGTGCCACCAGTGATTCGGGCCCCCTGCGGGATGGACCCAATGAGCAGTTCTTC.

At least ten counts were recorded for this clonotype. J is TRBJ2-3 and V is TRBV28, with TRBD1 matching 9 bases. Per the germline V gene, CDR1 is MDHEN and CDR2 is SYDVKM. The ends lost 6 bases at V and 4 bases at J; junction bases unmatched: 8. There are 15 residues in the CDR3. Written as DNA, the CDR3 is TGTGCCAGCAGAAATTCACAGGGGGCCCCAGATACGCAGTATTTT. This gives the protein CASRNSQGAPDTQYF.

With regard to this clonotype: This sequence may be a read error, since a much larger clone differs from it by one base. The chain is built from TRBV5-1 and TRBJ2-5; D is possibly TRBD2 (7 bases). The length of the CDR3 is 15 residues. Germline CDR1 SGHRS, CDR2 YFSETQ. The CDR3 loop reads CASSFSRGGQETQCF. For the CDR3, the DNA is TGCGCCAGCAGCTTCTCTCGCGGGGGCCAAGAGACCCAGTGCTTC. Based on the CDR3 plus reference TRBV5-1 and TRBJ2-5, the full variable domain is KAGVTQTPRYLIKTRGQQVTLSCSPISGHRSVSWYQQTPGQGLQFLFEYFSETQRNKGNFPGRFSGRQFSNSRSEMNVSTLELGDSALYLCASSFSRGGQETQCFGPGTRLLVL.

This clonotype occurred many times. The genes are TRBV20-1 and TRBJ1-1; D unresolved. Trimming took 7 bases from V and 6 from J, leaving 18 bases between them. Germline lookup yields CDR1 DFQATT and CDR2 SNEGSKA (reference sequence). The CDR3 is 13 residues long. DNA of the CDR3: TGCAGTGTTGTTACTGGATCCGAACCTGAAGCTTTCTTT. This codes for CSVVTGSEPEAFF.

This clonotype was counted ten times or more. This chain joins TRBV5-1 and TRBJ1-1; a possible D gene is TRBD1 (5 bases). CDR3 length equals 16 residues. Trimming took 4 bases from V and 2 from J, leaving 18 bases between them. Germline CDR1 and CDR2: SGHRS and YFSETQ. CDR3 amino acids: CASSIGGPTTNTEAFF. CDR3 nucleotides: TGCGCCAGCAGCATTGGGGGACCGACCACTAACACTGAAGCTTTCTTT.

This clonotype was recorded many times. The V gene is TRBV5-1, the J gene TRBJ2-3; 7 nucleotides match TRBD1. Germline CDR1 SGHRS, CDR2 YFSETQ. CDR3 size: 14 residues. V lost 0 bases to trimming and J lost 6 bases; unmatched junction nucleotides: 4. Here the CDR3 reads CASSLGTGVDTQYF. The DNA for the CDR3 is TGCGCCAGCAGCTTGGGTACAGGGGTCGATACGCAGTATTTT.

Ten or more counts support this clonotype. The J gene is TRBJ2-2, the V gene TRBV12-3 or TRBV12-4, with unresolved D. The ends were cut back, 3 bases at V and 6 bases at J, with 5 bases in the middle. The CDR3 runs 12 residues. CDR3 nucleotide sequence: TGTGCCAGCAGTTTGCGTTCCGGGGAGCTGTTTTTT. Translating it yields CASSLRSGELFF.

The J gene is TRBJ2-6, the V gene TRBV7-3; no definite D call. The germline V and J ends were trimmed by 3 bases and 2 bases, with 8 bases remaining between them. CDR1 and CDR2 from the germline V gene are SGHTA and FQGTGA. The CDR3 consists of 15 residues. CDR3 loop: CASSFSTAGANVLTF. CDR3 nucleotide sequence: TGTGCCAGCAGCTTCTCAACCGCTGGGGCCAACGTCCTGACTTTC.

This clonotype was detected ten times or more. The gene calls are TRBV20-1 and TRBJ2-3, with 10 bases matching TRBD2. CDR3 length equals 17 residues. With 6 bases clipped from V and 0 bases from J, the junction kept 12 bases outside the gene matches. Germline CDR1 DFQATT, CDR2 SNEGSKA (reference sequence). In DNA form, the CDR3 reads TGCAGTGCCTCGGGACTAGCGCGTCGGCCTAGCACAGATACGCAGTATTTT. Translation gives CSASGLARRPSTDTQYF.

This clonotype was seen many times. The rearrangement links TRBV12-3 or TRBV12-4 to TRBJ2-1; no clear D gene. CDR3 length: 14 amino acids. The V end lost 6 bases, the J end lost 5 bases, and 14 bases lay between the germline ends. The DNA for the CDR3 is TGTGCCAGCAGCCCGGCGAAACCGAACAATGAGCAGTTCTTC. Translating it yields CASSPAKPNNEQFF.

This clonotype showed up many times. The CDR3 reads CASIQDRGRPSSKGEQYF. CDR3 bases: TGTGCCAGCATACAGGACAGGGGGCGCCCCTCTTCGAAGGGAGAGCAGTACTTC. The genes are TRBV2 and TRBJ2-7; 11 nucleotides align to TRBD1. V gave up 7 bases and J gave up 7 bases; unmatched junction bases: 21. Germline values: CDR1 SNHLY, CDR2 FYNNEI. The CDR3 contains 18 residues. Based on the CDR3 plus reference TRBV2 and TRBJ2-7, the full variable domain is EPEVTQTPSHQVTQMGQEVILRCVPISNHLYFYWYRQILGQKVEFLVSFYNNEISEKSEIFDDQFSVERPDGSNFTLKIRSTKLEDSAMYFCASIQDRGRPSSKGEQYFGPGTRLTVT.

This sequence joins TRBV5-5 and TRBJ1-1; D gene unclear. The V end lost 0 bases, the J end lost 3 bases, and 3 bases lay between the germline ends. CDR3 length equals 12 residues. The germline V gene has CDR1 SGHKS and CDR2 YYEKEE (reference sequence). The CDR3: CASSLAYTEAFF. The CDR3 DNA reads TGTGCCAGCAGCTTGGCCTACACTGAAGCTTTCTTT.

Ten or more counts support this clonotype. The V and J genes are TRBV12-3 or TRBV12-4 and TRBJ2-2; perhaps TRBD2 as D (6 bases). Trimming cost V 6 bases and J 0 bases, with 11 bases left between them. The CDR3 runs to 15 residues. The CDR3 nucleotides read TGTGCCAGCAGCCCAGGGACTTCGAACACCGGGGAGCTGTTTTTT. It encodes CASSPGTSNTGELFF.

This clonotype showed up many times. The V and J genes are TRBV5-1 and TRBJ2-2; D unresolved. This CDR3 comprises 14 residues. From germline, CDR1 is SGHRS and CDR2 YFSETQ. The V end lost 1 base, the J end lost 6 bases, and 10 bases lay between the germline ends. CDR3 sequence reads: CASSLLQLSGELFF. In DNA, the CDR3 is TGCGCCAGCAGCTTGTTACAGCTGTCCGGGGAGCTGTTTTTT.

This clonotype was found many times. The V gene is TRBV9, the J gene TRBJ1-2, with 10 bases lining up with TRBD1. The CDR3 has 14 residues. Losses at the gene ends were 3 bases for V and 4 bases for J; bases not matched to a gene: 3. Germline V gene sequence: CDR1 SGDLS, CDR2 YYNGEE. CDR3 sequence (DNA): TGTGCCAGCAGCGAGACAGGGGGCAGCTATGGCTACACCTTC. It encodes CASSETGGSYGYTF.

This clonotype was observed many times. V gene TRBV5-1 combines with J gene TRBJ2-5, with TRBD1 matching 7 bases. Germline CDR1 reads SGHRS; CDR2 reads YFSETQ. The CDR3 runs to 16 residues. The V segment lost 3 bases and the J segment 3 bases; nucleotides outside the gene matches: 11. This CDR3 is CASSWVVGQVEETQYF. The CDR3 coding sequence is TGCGCCAGCAGCTGGGTGGTTGGACAGGTCGAAGAGACCCAGTACTTC.

This clonotype showed up just a few times. CDR3 protein: CASSPPSSSGQETQYF. The CDR3 region has the DNA TGTGCCAGCTCACCACCGTCTTCTAGCGGGCAAGAGACCCAGTACTTC. The V and J genes are TRBV18 and TRBJ2-5; 8 bases agree with TRBD2. The CDR3 contains 16 residues. V dropped 0 bases and J dropped 2; count of bases not matched to a gene: 5. Per the germline V gene, CDR1 is KGHSH and CDR2 is LQKENI.

Details on this clonotype: A read error is possible here, since a much larger clone lies one base away. The gene calls are TRBV7-8 and TRBJ2-7, with no clear D. Germline V gene data show CDR1 as SGHVS and CDR2 as FQNEAQ. The CDR3 has 12 amino acids. Trimming took off 8 bases at V and 6 bases at J, with 14 bases between the two ends. The CDR3 nucleotides are TGTGCCAGCGGCCCCAGGATCCGCGAGCAGTACTTC. It is translated as CASGPRIREQYF.

This clonotype was counted ten times or more. The J gene is TRBJ2-3, the V gene TRBV3-1; D is possibly TRBD2 (6 bases). Germline loops: CDR1 LGHDT, CDR2 YNNKEL (reference sequence). Trimming left V 4 bases short and J 0 bases short, with 8 bases between. The CDR3 extends over 14 amino acids. CDR3 DNA sequence: TGTGCCAGCAGCCCCCTAGCGAGCACAGATACGCAGTATTTT. Translated: CASSPLASTDTQYF.

About this clonotype: A much larger clone is a single base away; this may be a read error. The chain carries TRBV27 and TRBJ2-7; 9 bases line up with TRBD2. The CDR3 covers 16 residues. Looked up from germline, CDR1 is MNHEY and CDR2 is SMNVEV (reference sequence). The CDR3 spells CAGSQILAGASHEQYF. The CDR3 DNA is TGTGCCGGCAGTCAAATCTTAGCGGGGGCGTCCCACGAGCAGTACTTC.

This clonotype was picked up many times. This chain joins TRBV18 and TRBJ2-1, with a tentative D call TRBD2 (7 bases). Trimming stripped 3 bases from V and 3 bases from J, with 15 bases between. The CDR3 consists of 16 residues. Germline assignment: CDR1 KGHSH and CDR2 LQKENI. The CDR3 region has the DNA TGTGCCAGCTCACCCCGAGGGGGGGTCTTCTACAATGAGCAGTTCTTC. Translating it yields CASSPRGGVFYNEQFF. The whole variable domain, filled in from reference TRBV18 and TRBJ2-1, reads NAGVMQNPRHLVRRRGQEARLRCSPMKGHSHVYWYRQLPEEGLKFMVYLQKENIIDESGMPKERFSAEFPKEGPSILRIQQVVRGDSAAYFCASSPRGGVFYNEQFFGPGTRLTVL.

This clonotype was counted at least ten times. The chain joins TRBV10-2 to TRBJ1-4, with D possibly matching TRBD1 (6 bases). This CDR3 is built from 15 residues. Per the germline V gene, CDR1 is WSHSY and CDR2 is SAAADI. Between the trimmed V and J ends, which lost 7 bases and 1 base, there was a span of 13 bases. The CDR3 DNA reads TGCGCCAGCAAACTCTCGGGACAAACTAATGAAAAACTGTTTTTT. Translation gives CASKLSGQTNEKLFF.

This clonotype has a count of ten or more. The chain recombines TRBV20-1 with TRBJ2-7; D assignment may be TRBD1 or TRBD2 (5 bases each). CDR3 size: 12 residues. CDR1 and CDR2 from the germline V gene are DFQATT and SNEGSKA (reference sequence). V was shortened by 3 bases and J by 3 bases, with 9 bases between the two germline ends. The CDR3, as DNA: TGCAGTGCTAGGGGACCGCGCTACGAGCAGTACTTC. This encodes CSARGPRYEQYF.